This passage covers 2 T cell receptor beta chains from one sample sequenced in a study of human T cells and chemical hapten exposure. TCRdb reanalysed the RACE reads using MiXCR and keeps one entry per CDR3 protein. The sample shows 300,000 to 350,000 distinct CDR3 sequences, 6% to 8.5% of them seen only once. The time point was: patch test 1, 2 weeks after DPC sensitization. Regarding treatment: therapeutic diphenylcyclopropenone sensitization with weekly scalp DPC. The sequencing used whole blood, collected in connection with sensitization to the hapten diphenylcyclopropenone (DPC). These receptors were collected from a woman between 18 and 30 years old with alopecia areata. Some clones in this sample may be carry-over from other donors' samples.

This clonotype has at least ten counts. The chain recombines TRBV7-9 with TRBJ2-3; D possibly corresponds to TRBD1 (5 bases). This CDR3 has 16 amino acids. Germline V lookup: CDR1 SEHNR, CDR2 FQNEAQ (reference sequence). V lost 5 bases to trimming and J lost 1 base, with 16 bases between them. The CDR3 bases are TGTGCCAGCAGCCCTGCCCCTGACAGAGGCACAGATACGCAGTATTTT. It encodes CASSPAPDRGTDTQYF.

Many counts were recorded for this clonotype. The gene calls are TRBV10-3 and TRBJ2-1; 11 nucleotides align to TRBD1. There are 15 residues in the CDR3. J lost 7 bases, V lost 6 bases, and 8 bases had no gene match. CDR1 ENHRY and CDR2 SYGVKD come from the germline V gene. This CDR3 reads CAIRHPRDRGNEQFF. For the CDR3, the DNA is TGTGCCATCAGACACCCCCGGGACAGGGGGAATGAGCAGTTCTTC.